This is a list of T cell receptor beta chains from one sample in a study of cytomegalovirus exposure and HLA in healthy donors. Profiled with immunoSEQ multiplex PCR; TCRdb holds only in-frame clones, not every one. The sample holds under 200,000 clones; roughly 85% are singletons and the top ten take under 1.5%. Sequenced input: PBMCs. These receptors were taken from a man in his thirties or forties in good health and CMV-seronegative. CDR3s include the opening cysteine and the closing phenylalanine or tryptophan. Each record gives: CDR3 protein, CDR3 DNA, clone size, J gene, V gene, D gene. D genes are given only for firm matches. Clone size is stated in some rows and not others, as once, few, many or a class when expanded.

CSIQPHGWTGSSYNEQFF | TGCAGCATCCAACCCCACGGCTGGACGGGGAGCTCCTACAATGAGCAGTTCTTC | NA | TRBJ2-1 | TRBV29-1 | NA
CSVTPCGDYEQYF | TGCAGCGTCACGCCGTGCGGGGACTACGAGCAGTACTTC | NA | TRBJ2-7 | TRBV29-1 | NA
CASSPPGTVSNEKLFF | TGTGCCAGCTCACCCCCCGGGACAGTATCTAATGAAAAACTGTTTTTT | NA | TRBJ1-4 | TRBV18 | TRBD1
CAITLRDRINQPQHF | TGTGCCATCACCCTCAGGGACAGGATAAATCAGCCCCAGCATTTT | once | TRBJ1-5 | TRBV10-3 | TRBD1
CASSSGQLYNEQFF | TGCGCCAGCAGCTCGGGACAGCTCTACAATGAGCAGTTCTTC | NA | TRBJ2-1 | TRBV5-1 | TRBD1
CASSSDRGSYEQYF | TGTGCCAGCAGCTCGGACAGGGGATCCTACGAGCAGTACTTC | once | TRBJ2-7 | TRBV7-9 | TRBD1
CASSLIGAAGETQYF | TGTGCCAGCAGCCTCATCGGGGCCGCGGGGGAGACCCAGTACTTC | NA | TRBJ2-5 | TRBV5-6 | NA
CASSFGLAGVENEQFF | TGTGCCAGCAGCTTCGGGTTAGCGGGAGTCGAGAATGAGCAGTTCTTC | NA | TRBJ2-1 | TRBV13 | TRBD2
CASSSGQASYEQYF | TGTGCCAGCAGCTCAGGACAGGCCTCCTACGAGCAGTACTTC | NA | TRBJ2-7 | TRBV7-2 | TRBD1
CASSQVLGGSGANVLTF | TGTGCCAGCAGCCAAGTGTTAGGAGGATCTGGGGCCAACGTCCTGACTTTC | once | TRBJ2-6 | TRBV4-2 | NA
CASSVGTGEVEKLFF | TGTGCCAGCAGCGTGGGGACAGGGGAAGTCGAAAAACTGTTTTTT | NA | TRBJ1-4 | TRBV9 | TRBD1
CAISAGRGVPNEQFF | TGTGCCATCAGTGCCGGGCGGGGGGTCCCCAATGAGCAGTTCTTC | NA | TRBJ2-1 | TRBV10-3 | TRBD2
CASSLGQGGYANEKLFF | TGTGCCAGCAGCTTGGGACAGGGAGGTTATGCTAATGAAAAACTGTTTTTT | NA | TRBJ1-4 | TRBV5-6 | TRBD1
CASSATGGNTEAFF | TGTGCCAGCAGCGCCACAGGGGGCAACACTGAAGCTTTCTTT | NA | TRBJ1-1 | TRBV7-8 | TRBD1
CASIYRGNTEAFF | TGTGCCTCCATTTATAGGGGGAACACTGAAGCTTTCTTT | NA | TRBJ1-1 | TRBV30 | NA
CASSLGLAGAYTGELFF | TGTGCCAGCAGCCTCGGACTAGCGGGGGCGTACACCGGGGAGCTGTTTTTT | NA | TRBJ2-2 | TRBV5-6 | TRBD2
CASFSRGGKNIQYF | TGTGCCAGCTTCTCGAGGGGGGGCAAAAACATTCAGTACTTC | few | TRBJ2-4 | TRBV5-5 | NA
CASSLRLAGGEQFF | TGTGCCAGCAGCTTAAGACTAGCGGGAGGGGAGCAGTTCTTC | NA | TRBJ2-1 | TRBV5-6 | TRBD2
CASSSRAAAYNEQFF | TGTGCCAGCAGTTCCCGGGCAGCGGCGTACAATGAGCAGTTCTTC | NA | TRBJ2-1 | TRBV6-5 | NA
CASSSTGTGGIKQYF | TGTGCCAGCAGCTCTACCGGGACAGGGGGTATAAAGCAGTACTTC | NA | TRBJ2-5 | TRBV13 | TRBD1
CASSQKGQDYEQYF | TGTGCCAGCAGTCAAAAAGGACAGGACTACGAGCAGTACTTC | once | TRBJ2-7 | TRBV6-5 | TRBD1
CASGHGQALGEQFF | TGTGCTAGTGGTCACGGACAGGCGCTTGGGGAGCAGTTCTTC | NA | TRBJ2-1 | TRBV12-5 | TRBD1
CASRDRETDTQYF | TGTGCCAGCCGGGACAGGGAGACAGATACGCAGTATTTT | NA | TRBJ2-3 | TRBV6-4 | TRBD1
CASVRRGYEQYF | TGCGCCAGCGTCCGGAGGGGTTACGAGCAGTACTTC | NA | TRBJ2-7 | TRBV10-1 | NA
CAWSRGEFYEQYF | TGTGCCTGGAGTCGCGGGGAGTTCTACGAGCAGTACTTC | few | TRBJ2-7 | TRBV30 | NA
CASSQERISTDTQYF | TGCGCCAGCAGCCAAGAGAGAATAAGCACAGATACGCAGTATTTT | NA | TRBJ2-3 | TRBV4-3 | NA
CASRAGGLYNEQYF | TGTGCCAGCAGAGCAGGGGGTCTTTACAACGAGCAGTACTTC | NA | TRBJ2-7 | TRBV6-5 | TRBD1
CASSLGRDGGEQYF | TGCGCCAGCAGCTTGGGCCGGGATGGGGGGGAGCAGTACTTC | few | TRBJ2-7 | TRBV5-1 | NA
CASREGSSYNSPLHF | TGTGCCAGCAGGGAGGGGAGCTCCTATAATTCACCCCTCCACTTT | NA | TRBJ1-6 | TRBV7-2 | NA
CASSLGGQGFHEQYF | TGCGCCAGCAGCTTGGGGGGACAGGGGTTTCACGAGCAGTACTTC | NA | TRBJ2-7 | TRBV5-1 | TRBD1
CASSFRTDVNTEAFF | TGTGCCAGCAGCTTTCGGACAGATGTGAACACTGAAGCTTTCTTT | NA | TRBJ1-1 | TRBV9 | NA
CASRFRGGSQETQYF | TGTGCCAGCAGATTCCGCGGAGGGTCCCAAGAGACCCAGTACTTC | NA | TRBJ2-5 | TRBV28 | NA
CASTVGTSPGELFF | TGTGCCAGCACGGTAGGGACTAGCCCCGGGGAGCTGTTTTTT | NA | TRBJ2-2 | TRBV13 | TRBD2
CASFRGGGYNEQFF | TGTGCCAGCTTCAGGGGCGGGGGATACAATGAGCAGTTCTTC | NA | TRBJ2-1 | TRBV5-5 | NA
CASSIEGPLAREQFF | TGTGCCAGTAGTATAGAGGGGCCCCTAGCGCGTGAGCAGTTCTTC | NA | TRBJ2-1 | TRBV19 | NA
CASSQGTAHYEQYF | TGCGCCAGCAGCCAGGGGACAGCCCACTACGAGCAGTACTTC | NA | TRBJ2-7 | TRBV4-1 | TRBD1
CASSTRDSGVGYEQYF | TGTGCCAGCAGCACCCGGGACAGCGGAGTAGGCTACGAGCAGTACTTC | NA | TRBJ2-7 | TRBV9 | TRBD1
CASSITGAGGPGELFF | TGTGCCAGTAGTATCACGGGGGCGGGGGGCCCCGGGGAGCTGTTTTTT | NA | TRBJ2-2 | TRBV19 | TRBD2
CASSSRGTGGQVHYEQYF | TGCGCCAGCAGCTCAAGGGGAACCGGGGGACAGGTGCATTACGAGCAGTACTTC | NA | TRBJ2-7 | TRBV5-1 | TRBD1
CASSRGTGGFTEAFF | TGTGCCAGCTCACGCGGGACAGGGGGTTTCACTGAAGCTTTCTTT | NA | TRBJ1-1 | TRBV18 | TRBD1
CAISEREGLNEQFF | TGTGCCATCAGTGAGCGGGAGGGCCTGAATGAGCAGTTCTTC | NA | TRBJ2-1 | TRBV10-3 | TRBD2
CASSFGTDQETQYF | TGTGCCAGCAGCTTTGGGACAGACCAAGAGACCCAGTACTTC | NA | TRBJ2-5 | TRBV5-6 | TRBD1
CAWSVQRGVDSNQPQHF | TGTGCCTGGAGTGTACAACGGGGGGTCGATAGCAATCAGCCCCAGCATTTT | NA | TRBJ1-5 | TRBV30 | NA
CASRSQGAADTEAFF | TGTGCCAGCAGGTCCCAGGGGGCGGCGGACACTGAAGCTTTCTTT | once | TRBJ1-1 | TRBV27 | TRBD1
CASSFGTGRYEQYF | TGTGCCAGCAGTTTCGGGACAGGGAGGTACGAGCAGTACTTC | NA | TRBJ2-7 | TRBV28 | TRBD1
CACSDSVNQPQHF | TGTGCCTGCTCGGACAGTGTCAATCAGCCCCAGCATTTT | NA | TRBJ1-5 | TRBV30 | NA
CASSSGRGSEKLFF | TGTGCCAGCAGTTCAGGCAGGGGAAGTGAAAAACTGTTTTTT | NA | TRBJ1-4 | TRBV27 | NA
CASRGTANNEQFF | TGTGCCAGCCGCGGGACAGCAAACAATGAGCAGTTCTTC | NA | TRBJ2-1 | TRBV6-5 | NA
CASSFSRQDSNEQFF | TGTGCCAGCAGCTTTAGTCGACAGGACTCCAATGAGCAGTTCTTC | NA | TRBJ2-1 | TRBV7-2 | NA
CASSGTGGADTQYF | TGTGCCAGCAGTGGGACAGGGGGCGCAGATACGCAGTATTTT | NA | TRBJ2-3 | TRBV6-1 | TRBD1
CASSSKMVAGEVEQFF | TGTGCCAGCAGCTCGAAGATGGTAGCGGGAGAAGTTGAGCAGTTCTTC | NA | TRBJ2-1 | TRBV11-3 | TRBD2
CASSLSRIQSGINDQPQHF | TGTGCCAGCAGTTTATCCCGGATCCAATCAGGAATCAATGATCAGCCCCAGCATTTT | NA | TRBJ1-5 | TRBV28 | NA
CASSIDSGFPVWTF | TGTGCCAGTAGTATAGACTCAGGTTTCCCGGTTTGGACCTTC | NA | TRBJ1-2 | TRBV19 | NA
CASTISVNTEAFF | TGTGCCAGCACTATTTCGGTGAACACTGAAGCTTTCTTT | few | TRBJ1-1 | TRBV6-1 | NA
CAWSTGQGEGEKLFF | TGTGCCTGGAGTACGGGACAGGGAGAAGGAGAAAAACTGTTTTTT | few | TRBJ1-4 | TRBV30 | TRBD1
CASSQELLAGGPTGELFF | TGCGCCAGCAGCCAAGAGCTACTAGCGGGGGGGCCCACCGGGGAGCTGTTTTTT | NA | TRBJ2-2 | TRBV4-1 | TRBD2
CASSSPGGTGELFF | TGTGCCAGCAGCTCCCCAGGGGGCACCGGGGAGCTGTTTTTT | once | TRBJ2-2 | TRBV5-4 | TRBD1
CASSLVRNQETQYF | TGTGCCAGCAGTTTGGTGAGGAACCAAGAGACCCAGTACTTC | NA | TRBJ2-5 | TRBV27 | NA
CASMQNGQIYGYTF | TGTGCCAGCATGCAGAATGGACAGATTTATGGCTACACCTTC | NA | TRBJ1-2 | TRBV6-6 | NA
CASSQDLDVSRSPLHF | TGTGCCAGCAGCCAAGATCTTGACGTTAGCCGTTCACCCCTCCACTTT | NA | TRBJ1-6 | TRBV4-2 | NA